These 23 T cell receptor beta chains came from one sample sequenced in a study of blood T cell repertoires in COVID-19. The table came from immunoSEQ multiplex PCR; TCRdb's copy has only in-frame clones and leaves some out. The sample lists roughly 280,000 clones; approximately 90% were seen once. The sample was PBMCs or T cells enriched from blood (not recorded which). These TCRs come from a woman aged 25 to 45 with acute COVID-19.

The chain is built from TRBV11-2 and TRBJ2-7; 11 nucleotides agree with TRBD2. The CDR3 is 15 amino acids. The germline V gene encodes CDR1 SGHAT and CDR2 FQNNGV. V was clipped by 5 bases and J by 3 bases; unmatched bases: 6. CDR3 DNA sequence: TGTGCCAGCAGCCCCACTAGCGGGAGTAACTACGAGCAGTACTTC. Translated, it gives CASSPTSGSNYEQYF.

The genes are TRBV10-3 and TRBJ1-4; 12 positions agree with TRBD1. The CDR3 sequence is 16 residues long. Germline CDR1 reads ENHRY; CDR2 reads SYGVKD. The J segment lost 8 bases and the V segment lost 0 bases, leaving 4 bases of the junction unmatched. The DNA for the CDR3 is TGTGCCATCAGTGAGTCGATAGGGACAGGGGGCGAAAAACTGTTTTTT. Amino acid sequence: CAISESIGTGGEKLFF.

This clone occurred once. The V call is TRBV18, the J call TRBJ2-1; 8 nucleotides line up with TRBD2. V shed 3 bases, J shed 4 bases, and the junction held 8 bases outside the gene matches. Germline loops: CDR1 KGHSH, CDR2 LQKENI. CDR3 size: 16 residues. CDR3 sequence (DNA): TGTGCCAGCTCACCGGCGGTGTCTAGCGGGTACAATGAGCAGTTCTTC. It specifies CASSPAVSSGYNEQFF.

The chain joins TRBV13 to TRBJ2-1; 7 bases map to TRBD2. CDR3 size: 16 residues. The germline CDR1 and CDR2 sequences are PRHDT and FYEKMQ (reference sequence). Trimming removed 0 bases from V and 4 bases from J; junction bases left unmatched: 6. The CDR3 here is CASSLGLAVPYNEQFF. The CDR3 bases are TGTGCCAGCAGCTTAGGGCTAGCGGTCCCTTACAATGAGCAGTTCTTC.

This clone was picked up a small number of times. V gene TRBV24-1 combines with J gene TRBJ2-2, with a tentative D call TRBD1 (6 bases). The V end lost 7 bases, the J end lost 2 bases, and 7 bases lay between the germline ends. This CDR3 is built from 13 residues. From germline, CDR1 is KGHDR and CDR2 SFDVKD. This CDR3 reads CATRDSNTGELFF. Written as DNA, the CDR3 is TGTGCCACCAGGGACAGTAACACCGGGGAGCTGTTTTTT.

The rearrangement uses TRBV28 and TRBJ1-1; D is unclear. Trimming removed 3 bases at V and 1 base at J, with 6 bases between. From germline, CDR1 is MDHEN and CDR2 SYDVKM. The CDR3 totals 13 residues. CDR3 in DNA: TGTGCCAGCAGTTTGATCGGGAACACTGAAGCTTTCTTT. Its protein product is CASSLIGNTEAFF. The variable domain in full, with the rest retrieved from reference TRBV28 and TRBJ1-1, is DVKVTQSSRYLVKRTGEKVFLECVQDMDHENMFWYRQDPGLGLRLIYFSYDVKMKEKGDIPEGYSVSREKKERFSLILESASTNQTSMYLCASSLIGNTEAFFGQGTRLTVV.

The chain combines TRBV27 with TRBJ1-1; D is unclear. This CDR3 spans 14 amino acids. From germline, CDR1 is MNHEY and CDR2 SMNVEV (reference sequence). Trimming removed 6 bases at V and 1 base at J, with 12 bases between. The CDR3 coding sequence is TGTGCCAGCAGGGCCCGGCGGCCGAACACTGAAGCTTTCTTT. It encodes CASRARRPNTEAFF.

J is TRBJ2-3 and V is TRBV6-5; TRBD1 agrees at 7 bases. J was trimmed by 4 bases and V by 2 bases; bases with no gene match: 6. The CDR3 is 15 amino acids. Germline V gene data show CDR1 as MNHEY and CDR2 as SVGAGI. The CDR3 sequence is CASSYRTGPPDTQYF. In nucleotides, the CDR3 is TGTGCCAGCAGTTACAGGACAGGACCTCCAGATACGCAGTATTTT.

This rearrangement joins TRBV4-3 to TRBJ2-7, with a tentative D call TRBD2 (6 bases). Germline V gene lookup returns CDR1 LGHNA and CDR2 YSLEER. The V end was cut by 0 bases, the J end by 1 base, with 7 bases between. The CDR3 loop spans 14 amino acids. In DNA, the CDR3 is TGCGCCAGCAGCCAAGAGGACTATTCCTACGAGCAGTACTTC. As protein: CASSQEDYSYEQYF.

Note on this clone: A junction boundary mismatches the germline segment, possibly from a read error. This chain links TRBV7-7 with TRBJ2-1, with 9 bases lining up with TRBD2. The germline V gene has CDR1 SSHAT and CDR2 FNYEAQ (reference sequence). This CDR3 spans 16 amino acids. CDR3 DNA sequence: TGTGCTAGCAGCCAGACTAGCGGAGTCTCCTACAATGAGCAGTTCTTC. Amino acids: CASSQTSGVSYNEQFF. The complete variable domain, with remaining parts taken from reference TRBV7-7 and TRBJ2-1, reads GAGVSQSPRYKVTKRGQDVTLRCDPISSHATLYWYQQALGQGPEFLTYFNYEAQPDKSGLPSDRFSAERPEGSISTLTIQRTEQRDSAMYRCASSQTSGVSYNEQFFGPGTRLTVL.

The CDR3 here is CASSLKADRGYGYTF. CDR3 DNA: TGTGCCAGCAGTTTAAAGGCGGACAGGGGCTATGGCTACACCTTC. The rearrangement links TRBV27 to TRBJ1-2, with 9 bases lining up with TRBD1. The CDR3 sequence is 15 residues long. Germline V lookup: CDR1 MNHEY, CDR2 SMNVEV (reference sequence). Trimming at V came to 2 bases and at J to 4 bases, leaving 5 bases not matched to a gene.

This chain uses TRBV7-6 with TRBJ1-2, with 7 bases lining up with TRBD1. This CDR3 is built from 13 residues. The trim removed 5 bases at V and 4 bases at J, leaving 4 bases unmatched. CDR1 SGHVS and CDR2 FNYEAQ come from the germline V gene. CDR3 sequence (DNA): TGTGCCAGCAGCCCCGGGACAGCCTATGGCTACACCTTC. It encodes CASSPGTAYGYTF.

The chain joins TRBV6-2 or TRBV6-3 to TRBJ1-5; tentatively, D is TRBD1 (5 bases). The CDR3 has 15 amino acids. Per the germline V gene, CDR1 is MNHEY and CDR2 is SVGEGT. V was trimmed by 5 bases and J by 0 bases, leaving 11 bases between them. The CDR3 DNA is TGTGCCAGCAGTAAGACAGACAATAGCAATCAGCCCCAGCATTTT. As protein: CASSKTDNSNQPQHF.

The J gene is TRBJ2-7, the V gene TRBV9; possibly TRBD1 for D (6 bases). The CDR3 has 14 residues. The V and J ends lost 3 bases and 6 bases respectively, with 16 bases between them. Germline V gives CDR1 SGDLS, CDR2 YYNGEE. The CDR3 here is CASSAGELVPEQYF. The CDR3 DNA reads as TGTGCCAGCAGCGCAGGGGAACTAGTTCCCGAGCAGTACTTC.

The J gene is TRBJ1-1, the V gene TRBV5-4; D remains unclear. The CDR3 spans 17 residues. In germline, CDR1 is SGHNT, CDR2 YYREEE (reference sequence). V lost 0 bases and J lost 1, with 16 bases in between. The CDR3 DNA is TGTGCCAGCAGCTTGGCAGACGGGTCCAAAACGAACACTGAAGCTTTCTTT. Protein sequence: CASSLADGSKTNTEAFF.

There are a few counts of this clone. CDR3 DNA sequence: TGTGCCACAGGGACAGGGGATAGCAATCAGCCCCAGCATTTT. It encodes CATGTGDSNQPQHF. The chain combines TRBV19 with TRBJ1-5, with 10 bases lining up with TRBD1. Germline V gives CDR1 LNHDA, CDR2 SQIVND (reference sequence). The V gene end was trimmed by 10 bases and the J gene end by 0 bases; junction bases not matched to a gene: 3. This CDR3 contains 14 residues.

The chain links TRBV4-2 to TRBJ2-3, with a weak D call TRBD2 (5 bases). Trimming pared 0 bases from V and 10 bases from J, leaving 14 bases between. Germline V gene data show CDR1 as LGHNA and CDR2 as YNFKEQ. The CDR3 extends over 14 amino acids. CDR3 sequence reads: CASSQDGSDWAQYF. The CDR3 DNA reads as TGTGCCAGCAGCCAAGATGGGAGCGACTGGGCGCAGTATTTT.

The chain uses TRBV10-3 and TRBJ1-2; 7 positions match TRBD1. V was clipped by 6 bases and J by 7 bases; unmatched bases: 14. The CDR3 loop spans 15 amino acids. Germline CDR1 and CDR2: ENHRY and SYGVKD. CDR3 DNA sequence: TGTGCCATCAGGTCGACAGGGACTGTAACGGGTGGCTACACCTTC. This encodes CAIRSTGTVTGGYTF.

This sequence joins TRBV19 and TRBJ2-1, with 12 positions matching TRBD2. The CDR3 is made up of 14 amino acids. Trimming took 9 bases from V and 7 from J; bases not matched to a gene: 7. Per germline, CDR1 LNHDA and CDR2 SQIVND (reference sequence). The CDR3, as DNA: TGTGCCAGCCGACTAGCGGGAGTCTTAAATGAGCAGTTCTTC. Amino acid sequence: CASRLAGVLNEQFF.

The chain uses TRBV9 and TRBJ1-1, with D perhaps matching TRBD1 (6 bases). CDR3 length equals 13 residues. Germline CDR1 and CDR2: SGDLS and YYNGEE. V lost 1 base to trimming and J lost 4 bases, with 8 bases between them. The CDR3, as DNA: TGTGCCAGCAGCGTACCAGGGGCCACTGAAGCTTTCTTT. Protein product: CASSVPGATEAFF.

V is TRBV21-1 and J is TRBJ2-3; the tabulated D call, TRBD2, remains unverified against the DNA. TRBV21-1 is a documented pseudogene. CDR3 length: 17 amino acids. CDR3 DNA: TGTGCCAGCAGGGGAGAGGAAGATTCTAGAATCACAGATACGCAGTATTTT. Its translation: CASRGEEDSRITDTQYF.

The chain carries TRBV29-1 and TRBJ2-1, with no clear D. The CDR3 is 13 amino acids. Trimming stripped 0 bases from V and 7 bases from J, with 10 bases between. Germline-derived CDR1 and CDR2 are SQVTM and ANQGSEA. The CDR3 region is CSVEERHPNEQFF. The CDR3 DNA is TGCAGCGTTGAAGAGCGGCATCCTAATGAGCAGTTCTTC.

The chain recombines TRBV30 with TRBJ2-2; 8 bases are a match to TRBD1. The CDR3 has 13 amino acids. In germline, CDR1 is GTSNPN, CDR2 SVGIG (reference sequence). CDR3 sequence (DNA): TGTGCTAGGGGGACAGGGAACACCGGGGAGCTGTTTTTT. Protein: CARGTGNTGELFF.